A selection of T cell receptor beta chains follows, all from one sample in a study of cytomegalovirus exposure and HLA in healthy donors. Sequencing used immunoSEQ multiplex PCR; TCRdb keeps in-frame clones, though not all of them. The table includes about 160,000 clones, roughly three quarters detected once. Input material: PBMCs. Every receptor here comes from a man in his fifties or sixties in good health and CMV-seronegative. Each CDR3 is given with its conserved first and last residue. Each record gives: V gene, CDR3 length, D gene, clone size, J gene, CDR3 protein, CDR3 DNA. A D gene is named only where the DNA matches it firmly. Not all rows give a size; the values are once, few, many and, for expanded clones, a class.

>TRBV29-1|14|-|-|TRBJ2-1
CSVGRGGVGNEQFF
TGCAGCGTCGGAAGGGGGGGCGTCGGGAATGAGCAGTTCTTC
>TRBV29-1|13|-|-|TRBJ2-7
CSVEEDRGTEQYF
TGCAGCGTTGAAGAGGATAGGGGAACCGAGCAGTACTTC
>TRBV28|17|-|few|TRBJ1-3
CASSFGLAGGSGNTIYF
TGTGCCAGCAGTTTCGGACTGGCGGGGGGCTCTGGAAACACCATATATTTT
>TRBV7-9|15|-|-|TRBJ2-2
CASSPRATNTGELFF
TGTGCCAGCAGCCCCAGGGCGACGAACACCGGGGAGCTGTTTTTT
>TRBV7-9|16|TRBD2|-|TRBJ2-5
CASSLNLAGGGETQYF
TGTGCCAGCAGCTTAAATCTAGCGGGAGGAGGCGAGACCCAGTACTTC
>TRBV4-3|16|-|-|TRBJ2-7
CASSQEWRGRGDEQYF
TGCGCCAGCAGCCAAGAGTGGAGGGGGCGCGGTGATGAGCAGTACTTC
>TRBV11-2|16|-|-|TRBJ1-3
CASSLRQAISGNTIYF
TGTGCCAGCAGCTTAAGGCAGGCTATCTCTGGAAACACCATATATTTT
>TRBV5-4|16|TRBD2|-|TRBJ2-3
CASSPTSGGRTDTQYF
TGTGCCAGCAGTCCTACTAGCGGGGGACGCACAGATACGCAGTATTTT
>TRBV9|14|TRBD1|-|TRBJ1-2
CASSVGQGSYGYTF
TGTGCCAGCAGCGTAGGACAGGGGAGCTATGGCTACACCTTC
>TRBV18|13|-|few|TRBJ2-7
CASSPRDSYEQYF
TGTGCCAGCTCACCGCGGGACAGCTACGAGCAGTACTTC
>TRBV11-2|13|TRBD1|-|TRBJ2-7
CASSWGQGSEQYF
TGTGCCAGCAGCTGGGGACAGGGGAGCGAGCAGTACTTC
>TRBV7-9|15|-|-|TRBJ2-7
CASSLGLAVRDEQYF
TGTGCCAGCAGCTTAGGCCTAGCCGTTCGCGACGAGCAGTACTTC
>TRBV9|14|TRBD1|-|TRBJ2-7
CASSPRTGPYEQYF
TGTGCCAGCAGCCCACGGACAGGTCCCTACGAGCAGTACTTC
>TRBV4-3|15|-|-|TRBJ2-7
CASSQDTQGHYEQYF
TGCGCCAGCAGCCAAGATACACAGGGTCACTACGAGCAGTACTTC
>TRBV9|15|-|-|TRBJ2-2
CASSVQGRDTGELFF
TGTGCCAGCAGCGTCCAGGGGAGGGACACCGGGGAGCTGTTTTTT
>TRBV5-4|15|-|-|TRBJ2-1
CASSLGIAVYNEQFF
TGTGCCAGCAGCTTGGGAATAGCGGTATACAATGAGCAGTTCTTC
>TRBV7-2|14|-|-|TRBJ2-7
CASSLTWGAYEQYF
TGTGCCAGCAGCTTAACCTGGGGCGCATACGAGCAGTACTTC
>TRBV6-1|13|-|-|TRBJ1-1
CAIRWTGDTEAFF
TGTGCCATAAGGTGGACGGGGGACACTGAAGCTTTCTTT
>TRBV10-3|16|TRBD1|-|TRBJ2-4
CAISEGTGAGENIQYF
TGTGCCATCAGTGAGGGGACAGGGGCGGGGGAAAACATTCAGTACTTC
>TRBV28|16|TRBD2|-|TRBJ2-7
CASSLSWTSVSYEQYF
TGTGCCAGCAGTTTATCGTGGACTAGCGTTTCCTACGAGCAGTACTTC
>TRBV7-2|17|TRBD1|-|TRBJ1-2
CASSLESDRGLDYGYTF
TGTGCCAGCAGCTTAGAATCCGACAGGGGGCTCGACTATGGCTACACCTTC
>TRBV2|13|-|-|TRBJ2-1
CASSVDWNNEQFF
TGTGCCAGCAGTGTGGACTGGAACAATGAGCAGTTCTTC
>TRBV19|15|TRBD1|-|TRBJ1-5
CASSMPNRGDQPQHF
TGTGCCAGTAGTATGCCTAACAGGGGCGATCAGCCCCAGCATTTT
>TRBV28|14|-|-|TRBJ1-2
CASSISGENYGYTF
TGTGCCAGCAGTATCTCAGGGGAGAACTATGGCTACACCTTC
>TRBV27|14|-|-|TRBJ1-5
CASSLGRGHQPQHF
TGTGCCAGCAGTTTAGGCAGGGGCCATCAGCCCCAGCATTTT
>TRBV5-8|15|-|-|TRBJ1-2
CASSFARFANYGYTF
TGTGCCAGCAGCTTTGCGAGATTCGCTAACTATGGCTACACCTTC
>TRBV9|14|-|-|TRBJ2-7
CASSVGGLPYEQYF
TGTGCCAGCAGCGTAGGGGGCCTGCCCTACGAGCAGTACTTC
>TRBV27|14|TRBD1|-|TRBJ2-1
CATHAGQGCGEQFF
TGTGCCACCCACGCGGGACAGGGGTGCGGTGAGCAGTTCTTC
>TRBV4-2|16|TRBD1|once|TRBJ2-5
CASSQVDRGAQETQYF
TGTGCCAGCAGCCAAGTGGACAGGGGGGCGCAAGAGACCCAGTACTTC
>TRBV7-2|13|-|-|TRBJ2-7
CASSNDRPGEQYF
TGTGCCAGCAGCAACGACAGGCCGGGGGAGCAGTACTTC
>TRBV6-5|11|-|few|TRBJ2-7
CASSYHYEQYF
TGTGCCAGCAGTTACCACTACGAGCAGTACTTC
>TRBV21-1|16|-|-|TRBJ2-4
CASSNLAGLAKNIQYF
TGTGCCAGCAGCAACCTAGCGGGGTTAGCCAAAAACATTCAGTACTTC
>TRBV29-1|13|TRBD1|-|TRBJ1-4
CSGKTGAGEKLFF
TGCAGCGGTAAAACAGGGGCAGGCGAAAAACTGTTTTTT
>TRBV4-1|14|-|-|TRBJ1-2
CASSRTGIAYGYTF
TGCGCCAGCAGCCGTACAGGGATAGCATATGGCTACACCTTC
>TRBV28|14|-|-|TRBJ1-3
CASTLESSGNTIYF
TGTGCCAGCACTCTAGAGAGCTCTGGAAACACCATATATTTT
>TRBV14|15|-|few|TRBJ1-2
CASSAAQTGGYGYTF
TGTGCCAGCAGCGCTGCTCAGACAGGCGGCTATGGCTACACCTTC
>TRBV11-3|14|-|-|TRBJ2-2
CASSSPGNTGELFF
TGTGCCAGCAGTAGTCCAGGGAACACCGGGGAGCTGTTTTTT
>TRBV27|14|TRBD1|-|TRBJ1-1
CASRKGASNTEAFF
TGTGCCAGCAGAAAGGGGGCTTCGAACACTGAAGCTTTCTTT
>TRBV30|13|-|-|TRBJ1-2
CAWRLTISSGYTF
TGTGCCTGGAGACTCACTATATCCTCTGGCTACACCTTC
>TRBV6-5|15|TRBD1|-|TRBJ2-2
CASRWQGAGPGELFF
TGTGCCAGCAGATGGCAGGGGGCCGGTCCCGGGGAGCTGTTTTTT
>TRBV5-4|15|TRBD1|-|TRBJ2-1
CASSGGQGPYNEQFF
TGTGCCAGCAGCGGGGGACAGGGGCCCTACAATGAGCAGTTCTTC
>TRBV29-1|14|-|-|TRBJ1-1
CSVTRQAMNTEAFF
TGCAGCGTTACCCGACAGGCTATGAACACTGAAGCTTTCTTT